This is a list of T cell receptor beta chains from one sample in a study of Ad26.COV2.S vaccination and SARS-CoV-2 variants. Method: immunoSEQ multiplex PCR; TCRdb's copy keeps in-frame clones and lacks some. The table lists fewer than 500,000 clones, 90% of them singletons. Material: peripheral blood, obtained in a trial of Ad26.COV2.S vaccine versus placebo. Source of these receptors: a person between 18 and 65 years old who received the Ad26.COV2.S COVID-19 vaccine or a placebo. CDR3s include the opening cysteine and the closing phenylalanine or tryptophan. A D gene is named only where the DNA matches it firmly. Size is omitted from some rows. Given values are once, few, many or a class for expanded clones.

clone_size	d_call	v_call	j_call	cdr3_nt	cdr3_aa
NA	NA	TRBV6-2/TRBV6-3	TRBJ1-2	TGTGCCAGCAGTTACTCGTCGAGGGGAGGCTACACCTTC	CASSYSSRGGYTF
NA	TRBD2	TRBV24-1	TRBJ2-1	TGTGCCACCTCTGGACTAGCGGGAGGGAATGAGCAGTTCTTC	CATSGLAGGNEQFF
NA	NA	TRBV19	TRBJ2-7	TGTGCCACCTCGACAGCCTACGAGCAGTACTTC	CATSTAYEQYF
NA	NA	TRBV6-2/TRBV6-3	TRBJ2-7	TGTGCCAGCAGTTCAACCCTTCACTACGAGCAGTACTTC	CASSSTLHYEQYF
NA	TRBD1	TRBV10-3	TRBJ2-5	TGTGCCATCAGTGCGGCCGGGACAGGGGGCCAAGAGACCCAGTACTTC	CAISAAGTGGQETQYF
NA	TRBD1	TRBV5-1	TRBJ2-2	TGCGCCAGCAGCGTCGACAGGGGGAACACCGGGGAGCTGTTTTTT	CASSVDRGNTGELFF
NA	NA	TRBV4-2	TRBJ2-1	TGTGCCAGCAGCCAGATACTAGCTAGCTCCTACAATGAGCAGTTCTTC	CASSQILASSYNEQFF
NA	NA	TRBV19	TRBJ1-1	TGTGCCAGTAGTACCCGAACCGTAAGTGGGCGGGACACTGAAGCTTTCTTT	CASSTRTVSGRDTEAFF
NA	TRBD1	TRBV28	TRBJ1-2	TGTGCCAGCAGCCGGCGGGACAGGGAGAACTATGGCTACACCTTC	CASSRRDRENYGYTF
NA	TRBD2	TRBV27	TRBJ2-4	TGTGCCAGCAAAATGACTAGCGGGAGGGATGCCAAAAACATTCAGTACTTC	CASKMTSGRDAKNIQYF
NA	NA	TRBV10-3	TRBJ2-1	TGTGCCATAACGGACCCGACCTACAATGAGCAGTTCTTC	CAITDPTYNEQFF
NA	NA	TRBV28	TRBJ1-1	TGTGCCAGCAGTTTAAACACTTACGGCACTGAAGCTTTCTTT	CASSLNTYGTEAFF
NA	NA	TRBV7-6	TRBJ2-7	TGTGCCAGCAGCCCCCCCGGGAGACTCTACGAGCAGTACTTC	CASSPPGRLYEQYF
NA	NA	TRBV18	TRBJ2-7	TGTGCCAGCTCACCTATCTCTGGCACCCAAAGTTACGAGCAGTACTTC	CASSPISGTQSYEQYF
NA	NA	TRBV27	TRBJ1-5	TGTGCCAGCAGACGGGGAGGAGGAAGCGGCAATCAGCCCCAGCATTTT	CASRRGGGSGNQPQHF
once	TRBD1	TRBV5-1	TRBJ2-7	TGCGCCAGCAGCCCGGACAGGGGACGCCCTCAAAACTTC	CASSPDRGRPQNF
NA	NA	TRBV11-2	TRBJ2-7	TGTGCCAGCAGCTTAGATCGTACCTCCTACGAGCAGTACTTC	CASSLDRTSYEQYF
NA	TRBD2	TRBV24-1	TRBJ2-1	TGTGCCACCAGTGATTTGGCCCCGGGACTAGCGAACAATGAGCAGTTCTTC	CATSDLAPGLANNEQFF
NA	TRBD1	TRBV7-3	TRBJ1-1	TGTGCCAGCAGCTCCGGGACAGCGAACACTGAAGCTTTCTTT	CASSSGTANTEAFF
NA	NA	TRBV9	TRBJ2-7	TGTGCCAGCAGCGTAGAGGGTAGCTCCAACGAGCAGTACTTC	CASSVEGSSNEQYF
NA	TRBD1	TRBV7-2	TRBJ1-5	TGTGCCAGCAGCGACAGGGGGGGCCAGCCCCAGCATTTT	CASSDRGGQPQHF
NA	NA	TRBV3-1/TRBV3-2	TRBJ2-7	TGTGCCAGCAGCCAAGGCTGGGGGCGAATTTACGAGCAGTACTTC	CASSQGWGRIYEQYF
NA	TRBD2	TRBV29-1	TRBJ2-5	TGCAGCGTTGGACTAGCGGGAGACGGGGTGACCCAGTACTTC	CSVGLAGDGVTQYF
NA	NA	TRBV7-8	TRBJ2-7	TGTGCCAGCATCGATCTAGCGACCCTCTCCTACGAGCAGTACTTC	CASIDLATLSYEQYF
once	TRBD1	TRBV20-1	TRBJ1-2	TGCAGTGCTAGTCAGGGGGCGCCCGGCTACACCTTC	CSASQGAPGYTF
NA	NA	TRBV27	TRBJ2-7	TGTGCCAGCAGCAAGGAGACAGGATTCTCCTACGAGCAGTACTTC	CASSKETGFSYEQYF
NA	NA	TRBV13	TRBJ2-3	TGTGCCAGCAGCTTGCGGGGCGGCGCCGTCACAGATACGCAGTATTTT	CASSLRGGAVTDTQYF
NA	NA	TRBV5-4	TRBJ2-5	TGTGCCAGCAGCTTGGACGGAGAGACCCAGTACTTC	CASSLDGETQYF
once	NA	TRBV2	TRBJ1-2	TGTGCCAGCAGTGTCGGCAGGGCGAGCTATGGCTACACCTTC	CASSVGRASYGYTF
NA	NA	TRBV7-2	TRBJ2-1	TGTGCCAGCAGCTTAGGTCCGGGTTACAATGAGCAGTTCTTC	CASSLGPGYNEQFF
NA	NA	TRBV11-2	TRBJ1-2	TGTGCCAGCAGCTTAGACCAAGGGGCCTCCTATGGCTACACCTTC	CASSLDQGASYGYTF
NA	TRBD1	TRBV7-6	TRBJ1-1	TGTGCCAGCAGCCTGGGGACAGGGGGCTTCCCTGAAGCTTTCTTT	CASSLGTGGFPEAFF
NA	NA	TRBV6-5	TRBJ1-4	TGTGCCAGCAGTTTCACCACGGTTATGAATGAAAAACTGTTTTTT	CASSFTTVMNEKLFF
NA	TRBD2	TRBV11-2	TRBJ2-1	TGTGCCAGCAGCGCACTAGCGGGAGGCCGGGGAAATGAGCAGTTCTTC	CASSALAGGRGNEQFF
NA	NA	TRBV7-2	TRBJ2-3	TGTGCCAGCAGCTTAGCGGATGCAGATACGCAGTATTTT	CASSLADADTQYF
NA	NA	TRBV7-6	TRBJ2-1	TGTGCCAGCAGCCCTCCCGAGACTCGATACAATGAGCAGTTCTTC	CASSPPETRYNEQFF
NA	NA	TRBV30	TRBJ2-7	TGTGCCTGGGCCGACGGCTACGAGCAGTACTTC	CAWADGYEQYF